This T cell receptor beta chain was captured by sequencing in a study of stem cell transplantation in POMP-related autoinflammatory disease. The data were produced by immunoSEQ multiplex PCR, yet TCRdb's version contains in-frame clones alone and is incomplete. The sample lists some 31,000 clones, about 90% seen once, with about 0.72% in the top ten. This specimen was CD4+ T cells from PBMCs, taken before stem cell transplantation. The sequence was collected from a human donor with POMP-related autoinflammation and immune dysregulation (PRAID).

The DNA of the CDR3 is TGTGCCAGCAGCCCCTTGGGGCCGCTAAAAAACACCGGGGAGCTGTTTTTT. Amino acid sequence: CASSPLGPLKNTGELFF. This chain links TRBV7-6 with TRBJ2-2, with a possible D match to TRBD1 (5 bases). V was trimmed by 5 bases and J by 2 bases, leaving 18 bases between them. This CDR3 has 17 residues. The germline CDR1 and CDR2 sequences are SGHVS and FNYEAQ.